The clone carrying this TCR beta chain was seen at least ten times. This sample was taken from a study of T-cell reconstitution after alpha-beta-depleted transplantation in children. A TCRbeta library incorporating unique molecular identifiers was prepared. Each CDR3 protein is one row after TCRdb ran MiXCR on the PCR reads. The sample has approximately 300,000 distinct CDR3 sequences, roughly a tenth seen once. This sequence originates from a boy under two years old with acute myeloid leukemia, due to receive a stem cell transplant. Sequenced material: PBMCs, taken before TCRalphabeta/CD19-depleted stem cell transplant.

In nucleotides, the CDR3 is TGTGCCAGCAGTTTCTTGAAAGGAGTTGGCTACACCTTC. This sequence encodes CASSFLKGVGYTF. The chain has TRBV12-3 or TRBV12-4 and TRBJ1-2; D ambiguous. The CDR3 has 13 amino acids. Trimming stripped 3 bases from V and 7 bases from J, with 12 bases between.